The rows below give T cell receptor beta chains drawn from one sample of a study of T cell changes during pregnancy in multiple sclerosis. The data were produced by immunoSEQ multiplex PCR, yet TCRdb's version contains in-frame clones alone and is incomplete. The sample contains some 70,000 clones, 90% of which appear only once. The sample was peripheral blood, taken after pregnancy. All receptors come from a female donor in good health, enrolled as a control in a pregnancy study. Each CDR3 is given with its conserved first and last residue. D genes are given only for firm matches. Some rows have no size entry. The others give once, few or many, or a class for an expanded clone.

clone_size j_call v_call d_call cdr3_aa cdr3_nt
NA TRBJ2-7 TRBV19 TRBD1 CASTLTGGAIDEQYF TGTGCCAGTACCCTGACAGGGGGCGCGATTGACGAGCAGTACTTC
NA TRBJ1-2 TRBV7-6 TRBD1 CASSSGQNYGYTF TGTGCCAGCAGCTCGGGACAGAACTATGGCTACACCTTC
NA TRBJ2-7 TRBV18 NA CASSPPGRRDYEQYF TGTGCCAGCTCACCCCCGGGGAGGAGGGACTACGAGCAGTACTTC
NA TRBJ2-7 TRBV7-9 NA CASSPGRDITYEQYF TGTGCCAGCAGCCCTGGCCGGGACATTACCTACGAGCAGTACTTC
NA TRBJ1-3 TRBV9 NA CASSVVGSSGNTIYF TGTGCCAGCAGCGTAGTCGGGAGCTCTGGAAACACCATATATTTT
NA TRBJ2-3 TRBV13 TRBD2 CASSLSRLASTDTQYF TGTGCCAGCAGCTTGAGCAGACTAGCCAGCACAGATACGCAGTATTTT
NA TRBJ2-2 TRBV29-1 NA CSVVSGGTGELFF TGCAGCGTTGTCTCTGGCGGAACCGGGGAGCTGTTTTTT
NA TRBJ1-1 TRBV30 NA CAWSFSVATEAFF TGTGCCTGGAGTTTCTCCGTAGCCACTGAAGCTTTCTTT
NA TRBJ1-4 TRBV30 TRBD1 CAWSNVQGSLILGELFF TGTGCCTGGAGCAATGTACAGGGGTCATTAATATTGGGGGAACTGTTTTTT
NA TRBJ2-1 TRBV27 NA CASSFPSLHEQFF TGTGCCAGCAGTTTCCCTAGCTTGCATGAGCAGTTCTTC
NA TRBJ2-3 TRBV7-2 NA CASSFQGITSTDTQYF TGTGCCAGCAGCTTTCAGGGGATTACTAGCACAGATACGCAGTATTTT
NA TRBJ1-5 TRBV2 NA CASSRGQGSNQPQHF TGTGCCAGCAGTAGGGGACAAGGCAGCAATCAGCCCCAGCATTTT
NA TRBJ2-7 TRBV6-1 NA CAGSRTVTYEQYF TGTGCCGGGAGCCGGACAGTGACCTACGAGCAGTACTTC
NA TRBJ2-7 TRBV30 TRBD1 CACDGTGGRYEQYF TGTGCCTGTGACGGGACAGGGGGCAGGTACGAGCAGTACTTC
NA TRBJ1-2 TRBV5-8 NA CASSLDRDFGYTF TGTGCCAGCAGCTTGGACAGGGATTTTGGCTACACCTTC
NA TRBJ2-3 TRBV5-4 NA CASSRDGRSSTDTQYF TGTGCCAGCAGCCGTGATGGGCGCTCTAGCACAGATACGCAGTATTTT
once TRBJ2-5 TRBV6-6 NA CATGGAETLQETQYF TGTGCCACCGGGGGAGCGGAAACCCTTCAAGAGACCCAGTACTTC
NA TRBJ2-5 TRBV5-6 NA CASSAGLEYQETQYF TGTGCCAGCAGCGCGGGGCTCGAGTACCAAGAGACCCAGTACTTC
NA TRBJ2-7 TRBV5-4 NA CASSLAGQGYEQYF TGTGCCAGCAGCTTGGCCGGGCAGGGATACGAGCAGTACTTC
once TRBJ2-1 TRBV6-5 TRBD2 CASSYGRLAGDNEQFF TGTGCCAGCAGTTACGGCCGACTAGCGGGAGACAATGAGCAGTTCTTC
NA TRBJ2-7 TRBV12-5 NA CASGLVRRGAYEQYF TGTGCTAGTGGTTTGGTACGACGGGGAGCGTACGAGCAGTACTTC
NA TRBJ2-1 TRBV5-1 NA CASSLAGTNYNEQFF TGCGCCAGCAGCTTGGCCGGGACAAACTACAATGAGCAGTTCTTC
NA TRBJ1-1 TRBV18 NA CASSPPGGGKGTEAFF TGTGCCAGCTCACCACCGGGGGGAGGGAAGGGAACTGAAGCTTTCTTT
NA TRBJ2-3 TRBV7-2 TRBD2 CASSFYLAGSTDTQYF TGTGCCAGCAGCTTCTACCTAGCGGGAAGCACAGATACGCAGTATTTT
NA TRBJ2-1 TRBV3-2 NA CASVEQFF TGTGCCAGCGTAGAGCAGTTCTTC
NA TRBJ2-1 TRBV11-3 NA CASSSQDNYNEQFF TGTGCCAGCAGCTCCCAGGACAACTACAATGAGCAGTTCTTC
NA TRBJ2-5 TRBV7-8 NA CASSPQETQYF TGTGCCAGCAGCCCTCAAGAGACCCAGTACTTC
NA TRBJ1-1 TRBV30 NA CAWSATDAGEAFF TGTGCCTGGAGTGCAACGGACGCGGGTGAAGCTTTCTTT
NA TRBJ1-6 TRBV30 TRBD1 CAWSVPTGGNSPLHF TGTGCCTGGAGTGTACCTACAGGGGGGAATTCACCCCTCCACTTT
once TRBJ2-5 TRBV12-2 NA CASRFAPQGYQETQYF TGTGCAAGTCGCTTCGCGCCTCAGGGGTACCAAGAGACCCAGTACTTC
NA TRBJ2-5 TRBV5-6 NA CASSGGLSVETQYF TGTGCCAGCAGCGGAGGACTATCGGTGGAGACCCAGTACTTC
NA TRBJ1-1 TRBV15 TRBD1 CATSLWGQGNTEAFF TGTGCCACCAGCCTGTGGGGACAGGGGAACACTGAAGCTTTCTTT
NA TRBJ1-1 TRBV20-1 NA CSARDYTEAFF TGCAGTGCTAGAGACTACACTGAAGCTTTCTTT
NA TRBJ1-2 TRBV30 TRBD1 CAWTLTGAGGYTF TGTGCCTGGACCCTGACAGGGGCTGGTGGCTACACCTTC
few TRBJ1-1 TRBV6-5 TRBD1 CASSYSTGGRNTEAFF TGTGCCAGCAGTTACTCTACAGGGGGCAGAAATACTGAAGCTTTCTTT
once TRBJ2-7 TRBV2 NA CASSPRGQYF TGTGCCAGCAGCCCCAGGGGGCAGTACTTC
NA TRBJ2-3 TRBV11-3 NA CASSSSWGDGEYTQYF TGTGCCAGCAGCTCCTCCTGGGGGGACGGCGAGTATACGCAGTATTTT
NA TRBJ1-1 TRBV6-1 NA CASSERGGENTEAFF TGTGCCAGCAGTGAAAGGGGCGGCGAGAACACTGAAGCTTTCTTT
once TRBJ2-5 TRBV25-1 NA CASSDSFPGRGEETQYF TGTGCCAGCAGTGACTCTTTTCCGGGCAGGGGGGAAGAGACCCAGTACTTC
NA TRBJ2-1 TRBV9 NA CASSVGGVDLFF TGTGCCAGCAGCGTAGGCGGGGTCGACCTGTTCTTC
NA TRBJ1-2 TRBV5-1 NA CASSSDPQDGYTF TGCGCCAGCAGCTCCGACCCCCAGGATGGCTACACCTTC
NA TRBJ2-5 TRBV25-1 TRBD2 CASWGTRGYQETQYF TGTGCCAGCTGGGGGACTAGGGGGTACCAAGAGACCCAGTACTTC
NA TRBJ1-6 TRBV6-6 NA CASIQRPTANSPLHF TGTGCCAGCATCCAGAGGCCTACCGCTAATTCACCCCTCCACTTT
NA TRBJ1-2 TRBV4-3 TRBD1 CASGRGSNYGYTF TGCGCCAGCGGCAGGGGGAGTAACTATGGCTACACCTTC
NA TRBJ1-1 TRBV4-2 NA CASSQPTARGTEAFF TGTGCCAGCAGCCAACCGACCGCCCGGGGCACTGAAGCTTTCTTT
once TRBJ2-3 TRBV7-2 TRBD2 CASSSIGGRRDTQYF TGTGCCAGCAGCTCGATTGGCGGGAGGCGAGATACGCAGTATTTT
NA TRBJ2-7 TRBV6-1 NA CASSEARVYEQYF TGTGCCAGCAGTGAAGCGAGGGTTTACGAGCAGTACTTC
NA TRBJ1-2 TRBV28 NA CASSLSRQYGYTF TGTGCCAGCAGTTTATCACGACAGTATGGCTACACCTTC
NA TRBJ2-7 TRBV9 NA CASSVGAQVVNEQYF TGTGCCAGCAGCGTAGGAGCACAGGTTGTTAACGAGCAGTACTTC